This T cell receptor (beta chain) was captured in a study of memory CD4+ T cells and cytomegalovirus serostatus. Study-wide findings and caveats: A US-trained random forest predicted CMV serostatus with median AUC 0.91.

Remarks on this clone: Its antigen is as yet unknown.

The sort gate was single viable CD3+CD4+CD8-CD45RO+ cells for memory CD4+ T cells. Measured with immunoSEQ multiplex PCR; TCRdb has only the in-frame clones, and not every one. The table lists 50,000 to 65,000 clones, about 80% of them singletons. This receptor was taken from an adult in good health and CMV-seropositive. The sequencing sample was made of memory CD4+ T cells from blood.

The CDR3, as DNA: TGTGCCAGCAGCTCGAGGTCGGGGGGCTCCTACAATGAGCAGTTCTTC. Translation gives CASSSRSGGSYNEQFF. This chain connects TRBV5-6 to TRBJ2-1; 7 positions agree with TRBD2. V trimming: 3 bases; J trimming: 0 bases; junction bases outside the gene matches: 6. CDR1 is SGHDT, CDR2 YYEEEE, per germline. The CDR3 sequence is 16 residues long.